The TCR beta chain under discussion was sequenced for a study of blood T cell repertoires in COVID-19. Study information: The United States, Italy and Spain supplied acute and convalescent COVID-19 samples.

V shed 7 bases, J shed 9 bases, and the junction held 8 bases outside the gene matches. The CDR3 has 13 amino acids. Per the germline V gene, CDR1 is LNHDA and CDR2 is SQIVND (reference sequence). Sequenced by immunoSEQ multiplex PCR; TCRdb stores in-frame clones only, minus some. Among about 210,000 clones, about 86% were seen once, and the ten largest hold 7% to 10%. The chain uses TRBV19 and TRBJ2-1; 8 positions agree with TRBD2. This sequence was found in a woman in her forties or fifties with acute or convalescent COVID-19. The sample taken for sequencing was peripheral blood. The CDR3 DNA reads as TGTGCCAGTAACTCCGGGGGGGCCGGTGAGCAGTTCTTC. Amino acids: CASNSGGAGEQFF. The variable domain in full, with the rest retrieved from reference TRBV19 and TRBJ2-1, is DGGITQSPKYLFRKEGQNVTLSCEQNLNHDAMYWYRQDPGQGLRLIYYSQIVNDFQKGDIAEGYSVSREKKESFPLTVTSAQKNPTAFYLCASNSGGAGEQFFGPGTRLTVL.